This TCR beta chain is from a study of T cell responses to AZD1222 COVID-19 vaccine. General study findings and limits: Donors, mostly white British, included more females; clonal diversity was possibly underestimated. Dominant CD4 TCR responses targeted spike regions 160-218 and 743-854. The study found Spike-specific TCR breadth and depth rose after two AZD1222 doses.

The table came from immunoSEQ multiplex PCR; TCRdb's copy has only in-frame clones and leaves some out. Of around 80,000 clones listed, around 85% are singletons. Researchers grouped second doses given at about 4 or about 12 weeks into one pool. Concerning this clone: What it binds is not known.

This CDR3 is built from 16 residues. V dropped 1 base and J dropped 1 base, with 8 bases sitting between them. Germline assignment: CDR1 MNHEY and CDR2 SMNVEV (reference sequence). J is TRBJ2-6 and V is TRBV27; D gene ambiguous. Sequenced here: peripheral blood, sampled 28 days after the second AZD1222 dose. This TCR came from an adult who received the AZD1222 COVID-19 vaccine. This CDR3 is CASSLFPLSGANVLTF. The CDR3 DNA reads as TGTGCCAGCAGTTTATTTCCCCTTTCTGGGGCCAACGTCCTGACTTTC.